This T cell receptor beta chain was profiled in a study of OX40 agonist ivuxolimab in advanced cancers. The protocol was immunoSEQ multiplex PCR, while the TCRdb copy is restricted to in-frame clones and leaves out a portion. The repertoire holds 55,000 or so clones, with 87% as singletons. The cohort excluded patients with autoimmune disease history or systemic immunosuppression. The CDR3 runs to 14 residues. From germline, CDR1 is SGDLS and CDR2 YYNGEE. Germline trimming cut 2 bases from V and 6 bases from J; bases unmatched to any gene: 5. The material sequenced was CD4+ or CD8+ T cells sorted from blood, taken in a trial of the OX40 agonist ivuxolimab. This receptor was taken from an adult with an advanced solid tumor such as melanoma, head and neck, liver or kidney cancer. The J gene is TRBJ2-1, the V gene TRBV9, with 7 bases lining up with TRBD1. The chain's CDR3 is CASSVTGNVNEQFF. The CDR3 coding sequence is TGTGCCAGCAGCGTGACAGGGAACGTCAATGAGCAGTTCTTC.